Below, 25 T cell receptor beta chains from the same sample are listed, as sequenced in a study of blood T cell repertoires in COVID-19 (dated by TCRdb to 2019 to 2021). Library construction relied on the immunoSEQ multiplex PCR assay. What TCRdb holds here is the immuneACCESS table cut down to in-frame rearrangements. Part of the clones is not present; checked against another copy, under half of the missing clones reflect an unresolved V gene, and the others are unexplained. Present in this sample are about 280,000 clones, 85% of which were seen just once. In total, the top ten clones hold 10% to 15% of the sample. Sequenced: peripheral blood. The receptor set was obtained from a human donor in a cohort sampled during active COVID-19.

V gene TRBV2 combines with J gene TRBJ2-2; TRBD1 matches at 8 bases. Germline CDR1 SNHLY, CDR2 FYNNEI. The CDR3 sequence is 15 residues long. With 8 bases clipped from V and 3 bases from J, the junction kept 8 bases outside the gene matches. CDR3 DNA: TGTGCCAGCCCAGACCTCAGGGGGCACACCGGGGAGCTGTTTTTT. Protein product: CASPDLRGHTGELFF.

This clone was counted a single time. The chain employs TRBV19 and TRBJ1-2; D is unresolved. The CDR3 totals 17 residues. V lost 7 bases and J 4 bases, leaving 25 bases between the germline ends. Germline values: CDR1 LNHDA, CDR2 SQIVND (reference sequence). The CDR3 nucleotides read TGTGCCAGTACCTCCGCCGCCGGGTCCGTCAATTTCTATGGCTACACCTTC. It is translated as CASTSAAGSVNFYGYTF.

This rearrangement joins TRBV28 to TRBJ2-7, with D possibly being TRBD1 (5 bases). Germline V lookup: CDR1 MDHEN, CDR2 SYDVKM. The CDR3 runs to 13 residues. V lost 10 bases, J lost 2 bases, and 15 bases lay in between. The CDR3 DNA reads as TGTGCCATAAATAGTGGGGCTACCTACGAGCAGTACTTC. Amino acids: CAINSGATYEQYF.

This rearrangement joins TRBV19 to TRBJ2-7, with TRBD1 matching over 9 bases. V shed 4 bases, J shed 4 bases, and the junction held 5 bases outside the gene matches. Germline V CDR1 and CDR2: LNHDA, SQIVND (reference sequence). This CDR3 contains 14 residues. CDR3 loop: CASSTYDRGYEQYF. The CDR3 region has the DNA TGTGCCAGTAGTACCTACGACAGGGGGTACGAGCAGTACTTC.

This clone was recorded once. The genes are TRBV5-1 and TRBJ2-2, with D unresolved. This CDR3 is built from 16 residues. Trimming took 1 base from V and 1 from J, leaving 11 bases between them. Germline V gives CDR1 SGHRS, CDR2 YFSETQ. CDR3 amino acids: CASSLNEQLNTGELFF. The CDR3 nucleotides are TGCGCCAGCAGCTTGAACGAACAGCTGAACACCGGGGAGCTGTTTTTT. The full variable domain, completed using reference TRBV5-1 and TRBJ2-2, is KAGVTQTPRYLIKTRGQQVTLSCSPISGHRSVSWYQQTPGQGLQFLFEYFSETQRNKGNFPGRFSGRQFSNSRSEMNVSTLELGDSALYLCASSLNEQLNTGELFFGEGSRLTVL.

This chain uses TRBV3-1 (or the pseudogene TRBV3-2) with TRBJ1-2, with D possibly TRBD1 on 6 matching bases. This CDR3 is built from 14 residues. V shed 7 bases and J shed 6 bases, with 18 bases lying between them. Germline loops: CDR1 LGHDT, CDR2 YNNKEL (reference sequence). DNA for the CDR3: TGTGCCAGCACCTCAGGGGCCCGAGGGCATGGCTACACCTTC. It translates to CASTSGARGHGYTF.

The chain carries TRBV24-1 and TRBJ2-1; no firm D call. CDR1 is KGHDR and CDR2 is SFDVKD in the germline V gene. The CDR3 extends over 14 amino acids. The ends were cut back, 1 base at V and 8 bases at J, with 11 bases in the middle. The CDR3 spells CATSDFSPPYEQFF. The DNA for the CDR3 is TGTGCCACCAGTGATTTTTCCCCCCCCTATGAGCAGTTCTTC.

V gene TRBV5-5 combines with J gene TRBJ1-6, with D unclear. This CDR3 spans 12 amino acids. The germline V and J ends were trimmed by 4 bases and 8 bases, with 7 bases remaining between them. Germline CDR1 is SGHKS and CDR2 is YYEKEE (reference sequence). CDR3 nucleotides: TGTGCCAGCAGCCTGGCATATTCACCCCTCCACTTT. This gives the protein CASSLAYSPLHF.

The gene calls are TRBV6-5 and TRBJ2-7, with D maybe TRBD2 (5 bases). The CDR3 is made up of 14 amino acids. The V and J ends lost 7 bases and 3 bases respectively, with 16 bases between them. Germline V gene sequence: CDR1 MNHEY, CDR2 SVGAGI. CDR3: CASTTSSEVYEQYF. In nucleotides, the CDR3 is TGTGCCAGCACCACTTCCTCGGAGGTCTACGAGCAGTACTTC.

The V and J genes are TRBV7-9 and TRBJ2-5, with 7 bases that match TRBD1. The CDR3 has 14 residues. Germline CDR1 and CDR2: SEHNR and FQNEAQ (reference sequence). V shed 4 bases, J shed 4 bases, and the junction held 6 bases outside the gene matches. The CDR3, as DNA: TGTGCCAGCAGCTCTGTGACAGGGAGAGAGACCCAGTACTTC. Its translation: CASSSVTGRETQYF. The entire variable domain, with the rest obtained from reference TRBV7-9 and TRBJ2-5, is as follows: DTGVSQNPRHKITKRGQNVTFRCDPISEHNRLYWYRQTLGQGPEFLTYFQNEAQLEKSRLLSDRFSAERPKGSFSTLEIQRTEQGDSAMYLCASSSVTGRETQYFGPGTRLLVL.

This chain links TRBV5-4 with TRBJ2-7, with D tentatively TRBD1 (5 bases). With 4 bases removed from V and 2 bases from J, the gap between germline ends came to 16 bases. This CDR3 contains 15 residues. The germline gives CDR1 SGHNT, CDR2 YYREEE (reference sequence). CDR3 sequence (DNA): TGTGCCAGCAGCAGGCAGGGTGGCCTAGCCTACGAGCAGTACTTC. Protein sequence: CASSRQGGLAYEQYF.

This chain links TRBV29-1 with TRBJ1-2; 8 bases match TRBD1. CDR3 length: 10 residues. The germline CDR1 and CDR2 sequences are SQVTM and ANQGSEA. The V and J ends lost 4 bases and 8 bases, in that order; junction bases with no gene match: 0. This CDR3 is CSVGTGGYTF. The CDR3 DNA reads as TGCAGCGTTGGGACAGGGGGCTACACCTTC.

The CDR3, as DNA: TGCGCCAGCAGCCGAGACCTAGCGGGGGGCGAGCAGTACTTC. As protein: CASSRDLAGGEQYF. The chain links TRBV5-1 to TRBJ2-7; 11 nucleotides agree with TRBD2. The CDR3 spans 14 residues. Germline V CDR1 and CDR2: SGHRS, YFSETQ. V gave up 4 bases and J gave up 6 bases; unmatched junction bases: 6. The variable domain in full, completed from reference TRBV5-1 and TRBJ2-7, reads KAGVTQTPRYLIKTRGQQVTLSCSPISGHRSVSWYQQTPGQGLQFLFEYFSETQRNKGNFPGRFSGRQFSNSRSEMNVSTLELGDSALYLCASSRDLAGGEQYFGPGTRLTVT.

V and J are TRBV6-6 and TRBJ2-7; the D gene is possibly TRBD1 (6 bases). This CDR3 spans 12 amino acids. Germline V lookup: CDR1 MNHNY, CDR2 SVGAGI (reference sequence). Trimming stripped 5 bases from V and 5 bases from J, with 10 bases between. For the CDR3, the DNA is TGTGCCAGCAGTACAGGGTTTCACGAGCAGTACTTC. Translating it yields CASSTGFHEQYF.

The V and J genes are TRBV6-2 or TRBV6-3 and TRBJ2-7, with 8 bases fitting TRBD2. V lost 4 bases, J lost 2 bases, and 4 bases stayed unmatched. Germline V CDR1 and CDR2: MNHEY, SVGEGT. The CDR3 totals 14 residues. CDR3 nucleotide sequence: TGTGCCAGCAGTTTAGATAGCGGGACCTACGAGCAGTACTTC. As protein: CASSLDSGTYEQYF.

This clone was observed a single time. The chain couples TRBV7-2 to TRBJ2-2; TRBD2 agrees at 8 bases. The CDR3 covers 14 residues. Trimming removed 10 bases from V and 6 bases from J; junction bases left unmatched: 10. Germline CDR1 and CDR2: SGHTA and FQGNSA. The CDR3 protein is CATRRGGSPGELFF. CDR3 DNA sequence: TGTGCCACCCGACGGGGGGGGAGTCCCGGGGAGCTGTTTTTT.

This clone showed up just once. This CDR3 reads CASSFTGTGADTQYF. The CDR3 DNA reads as TGTGCCAGCAGCTTCACCGGGACAGGGGCAGATACGCAGTATTTT. V gene TRBV5-6 combines with J gene TRBJ2-3; 10 nucleotides align to TRBD1. The CDR3 runs to 15 residues. In germline, CDR1 is SGHDT, CDR2 YYEEEE. V was clipped by 2 bases and J by 4 bases; unmatched bases: 4.

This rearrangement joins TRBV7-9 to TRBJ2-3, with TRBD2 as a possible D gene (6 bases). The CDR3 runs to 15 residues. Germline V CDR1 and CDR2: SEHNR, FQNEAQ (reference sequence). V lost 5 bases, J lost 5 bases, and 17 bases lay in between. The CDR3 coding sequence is TGTGCCAGCAGCCAAATTCCGGGAGCCGGAGATACGCAGTATTTT. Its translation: CASSQIPGAGDTQYF.

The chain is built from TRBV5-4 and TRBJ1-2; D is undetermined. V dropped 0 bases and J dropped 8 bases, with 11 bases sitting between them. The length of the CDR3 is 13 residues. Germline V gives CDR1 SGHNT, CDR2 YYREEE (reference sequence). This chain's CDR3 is CASSLAGVGGYTF. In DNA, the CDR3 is TGTGCCAGCAGCTTGGCCGGGGTAGGCGGCTACACCTTC. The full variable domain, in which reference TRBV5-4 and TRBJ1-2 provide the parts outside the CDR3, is ETGVTQSPTHLIKTRGQQVTLRCSSQSGHNTVSWYQQALGQGPQFIFQYYREEENGRGNFPPRFSGLQFPNYSSELNVNALELDDSALYLCASSLAGVGGYTFGSGTRLTVV.

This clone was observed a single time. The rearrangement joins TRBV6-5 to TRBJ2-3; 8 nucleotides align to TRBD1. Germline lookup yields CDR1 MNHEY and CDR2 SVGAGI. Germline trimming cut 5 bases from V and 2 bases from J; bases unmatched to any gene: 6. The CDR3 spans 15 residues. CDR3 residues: CASSTQGADTDTQYF. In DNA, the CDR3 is TGTGCCAGCAGTACGCAGGGGGCAGACACAGATACGCAGTATTTT.

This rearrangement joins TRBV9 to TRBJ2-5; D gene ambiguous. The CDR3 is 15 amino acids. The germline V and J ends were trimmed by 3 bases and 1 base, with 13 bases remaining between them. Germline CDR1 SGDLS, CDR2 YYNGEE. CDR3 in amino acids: CASSAYVSRQETQYF. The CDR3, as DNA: TGTGCCAGCAGCGCCTACGTTTCACGCCAAGAGACCCAGTACTTC. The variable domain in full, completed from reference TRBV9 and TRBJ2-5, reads DSGVTQTPKHLITATGQRVTLRCSPRSGDLSVYWYQQSLDQGLQFLIQYYNGEERAKGNILERFSAQQFPDLHSELNLSSLELGDSALYFCASSAYVSRQETQYFGPGTRLLVL.

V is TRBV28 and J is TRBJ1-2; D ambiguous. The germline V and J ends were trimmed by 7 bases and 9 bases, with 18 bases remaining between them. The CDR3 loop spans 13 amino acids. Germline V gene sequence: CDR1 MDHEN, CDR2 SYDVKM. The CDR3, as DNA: TGTGCCAGCACCCGAGGCGTGGGTCTGCGCTACACCTTC. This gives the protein CASTRGVGLRYTF.

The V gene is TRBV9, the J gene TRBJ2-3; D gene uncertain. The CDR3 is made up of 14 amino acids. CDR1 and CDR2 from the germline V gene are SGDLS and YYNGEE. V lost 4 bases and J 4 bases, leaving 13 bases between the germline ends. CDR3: CASSPGWASDTQYF. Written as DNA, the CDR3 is TGTGCCAGCAGCCCCGGATGGGCGTCAGATACGCAGTATTTT.

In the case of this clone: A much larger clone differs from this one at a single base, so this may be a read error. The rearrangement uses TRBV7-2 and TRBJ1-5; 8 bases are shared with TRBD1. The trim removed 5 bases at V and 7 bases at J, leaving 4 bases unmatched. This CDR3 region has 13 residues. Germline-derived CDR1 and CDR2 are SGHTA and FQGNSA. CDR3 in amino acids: CASSPDRGQPQHF. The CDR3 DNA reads TGTGCCAGCAGCCCAGACAGGGGACAGCCCCAGCATTTT.

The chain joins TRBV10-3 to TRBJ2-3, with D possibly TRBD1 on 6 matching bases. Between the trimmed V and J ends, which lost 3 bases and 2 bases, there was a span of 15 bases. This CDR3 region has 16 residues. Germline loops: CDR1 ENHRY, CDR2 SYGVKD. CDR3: CAISDGATGSTDTQYF. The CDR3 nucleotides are TGTGCCATCAGTGATGGGGCCACAGGGTCCACAGATACGCAGTATTTT.